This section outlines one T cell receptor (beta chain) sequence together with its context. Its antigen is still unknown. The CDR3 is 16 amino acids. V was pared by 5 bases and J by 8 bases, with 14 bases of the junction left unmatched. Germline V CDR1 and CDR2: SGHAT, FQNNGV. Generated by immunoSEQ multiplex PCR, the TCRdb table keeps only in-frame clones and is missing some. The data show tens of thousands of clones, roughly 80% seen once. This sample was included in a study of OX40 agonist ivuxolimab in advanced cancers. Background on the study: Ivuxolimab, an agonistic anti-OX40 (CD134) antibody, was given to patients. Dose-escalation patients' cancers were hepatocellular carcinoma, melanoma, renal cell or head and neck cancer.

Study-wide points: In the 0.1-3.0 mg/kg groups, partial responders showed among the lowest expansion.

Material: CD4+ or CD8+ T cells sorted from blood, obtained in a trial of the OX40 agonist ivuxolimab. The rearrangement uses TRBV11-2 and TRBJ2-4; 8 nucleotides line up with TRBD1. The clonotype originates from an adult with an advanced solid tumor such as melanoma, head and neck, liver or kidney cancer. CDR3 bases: TGTGCCAGCAGCCTCGGACAGGGCGGGATAGTGGACATTCAGTACTTC. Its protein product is CASSLGQGGIVDIQYF.